One and the same sample provided the 14 T cell receptor beta chains below, sequenced in a study of a mutant IDH1 vaccine in newly diagnosed glioma. Sequencing used immunoSEQ multiplex PCR; TCRdb keeps in-frame clones, though not all of them. Among about 59,000 clones listed, around 92% were seen once. As to time point: baseline, week 1 (first vaccination visit). Noted treatment: pre-vaccination baseline after standard-of-care therapy. Sequencing was performed on PBMCs, taken from a glioma patient treated with radiotherapy, temozolomide or both. Receptors originate from a man aged 50 to 60 with glioma.

The chain has TRBV30 and TRBJ2-1; D not resolved. Trimming shortened V by 2 bases and J by 7 bases, and 15 bases separated the two germline ends. This CDR3 contains 14 residues. CDR1 and CDR2 (germline): GTSNPN, SVGIG (reference sequence). The CDR3 reads CAWSPERPTNEQFF. Written as DNA, the CDR3 is TGTGCCTGGAGTCCGGAGCGCCCAACGAATGAGCAGTTCTTC.

The rearrangement uses TRBV2 and TRBJ2-5, with a tentative D call TRBD2 (5 bases). This CDR3 has 14 amino acids. V dropped 3 bases and J dropped 4 bases, with 12 bases sitting between them. Per the germline V gene, CDR1 is SNHLY and CDR2 is FYNNEI. The CDR3 DNA follows: TGTGCCAGCAGTGAGAGGGTTGGTGGAGAGACCCAGTACTTC. The encoded protein is CASSERVGGETQYF.

The gene calls are TRBV4-3 and TRBJ2-3; the match to TRBD2 covers 7 bases. The CDR3 totals 16 residues. The germline V gene has CDR1 LGHNA and CDR2 YSLEER. The junction had 8 bases not matched to a gene; V was cut back by 5 bases and J by 0 bases. This CDR3 reads CASSAFGGDSTDTQYF. The CDR3 DNA is TGCGCCAGCAGCGCGTTTGGGGGGGATAGCACAGATACGCAGTATTTT.

The CDR3 sequence: CAISVDGQGNQPQHF. CDR3 nucleotides: TGTGCCATCAGTGTTGACGGACAGGGGAATCAGCCCCAGCATTTT. The rearrangement uses TRBV10-3 and TRBJ1-5; 9 bases match TRBD1. Germline V CDR1 and CDR2: ENHRY, SYGVKD. The CDR3 extends over 15 amino acids. The ends lost 4 bases at V and 4 bases at J; junction bases unmatched: 5.

The V call is TRBV10-2, the J call TRBJ1-1; D is undetermined. The CDR3 has 13 amino acids. Germline V gives CDR1 WSHSY, CDR2 SAAADI. The V and J ends lost 4 bases and 5 bases respectively, with 11 bases between them. The CDR3 nucleotides read TGCGCCAGCAGTGCCGACGGTCTAACTGAAGCTTTCTTT. It yields the protein CASSADGLTEAFF.

The gene calls are TRBV11-2 and TRBJ2-7; possible D gene TRBD1, 6 bases. The CDR3 totals 13 residues. V shed 5 bases and J shed 6 bases, with 14 bases lying between them. Germline V CDR1 and CDR2: SGHAT, FQNNGV. CDR3 residues: CASSVGQVAEQYF. The CDR3 coding sequence is TGTGCCAGCAGCGTGGGACAAGTTGCCGAGCAGTACTTC.

The chain recombines TRBV4-3 with TRBJ1-1, with a weak D call TRBD1 (6 bases). The CDR3 contains 13 residues. V shed 2 bases and J shed 7 bases, with 11 bases lying between them. CDR1 LGHNA and CDR2 YSLEER come from the germline V gene. The CDR3 here is CASSQRQADEAFF. CDR3 in DNA: TGCGCCAGCAGCCAAAGACAGGCCGATGAAGCTTTCTTT.

This sequence joins TRBV27 and TRBJ1-2, with a possible D match to TRBD1 (5 bases). CDR3 length equals 14 residues. Germline assignment: CDR1 MNHEY and CDR2 SMNVEV (reference sequence). V was trimmed by 3 bases and J by 8 bases, leaving 16 bases between them. CDR3: CASSFSRPGDGYTF. CDR3 nucleotides: TGTGCCAGCAGTTTTTCCCGGCCCGGGGACGGCTACACCTTC.

V and J are TRBV19 and TRBJ1-3; D is ambiguous. There are 12 residues in the CDR3. The ends were cut back, 7 bases at V and 1 base at J, with 5 bases in the middle. The V gene's germline CDR1 is LNHDA and CDR2 SQIVND (reference sequence). Here the CDR3 DNA reads TGTGCCAGTACCCTGTCTGGAAACACCATATATTTT. Translating gives CASTLSGNTIYF.

V is TRBV2 and J is TRBJ2-7; D is perhaps TRBD1 (6 bases). V lost 6 bases, J lost 2 bases, and 11 bases lay in between. Germline assignment: CDR1 SNHLY and CDR2 FYNNEI. This CDR3 is built from 13 residues. CDR3 amino acids: CASSDGQPYEQYF. In DNA form, the CDR3 reads TGTGCCAGCAGCGACGGACAGCCCTACGAGCAGTACTTC.

V gene TRBV7-2 combines with J gene TRBJ1-1; D unclear. The V gene lost 5 bases and the J gene lost 1 base, with 8 bases spanning the gap. The CDR3 spans 13 residues. Per germline, CDR1 SGHTA and CDR2 FQGNSA. CDR3 residues: CASSPRRNTEAFF. DNA of the CDR3: TGTGCCAGCAGCCCTAGGAGGAACACTGAAGCTTTCTTT.

The gene calls are TRBV15 and TRBJ2-5; the D call may be TRBD1 or TRBD2 (6 bases each). The CDR3 sequence is 15 residues long. Germline loops: CDR1 LNHNV, CDR2 YYDKDF (reference sequence). V was trimmed by 0 bases and J by 4 bases, leaving 12 bases between them. The CDR3 DNA follows: TGTGCCACCAGCAGAGATTACGGGGGCGTAGAGACCCAGTACTTC. This translates into CATSRDYGGVETQYF.

J is TRBJ1-1 and V is TRBV2, with a weak D call TRBD1 (6 bases). In germline, CDR1 is SNHLY, CDR2 FYNNEI. Trimming left V 3 bases short and J 4 bases short, with 12 bases between. The CDR3 spans 14 residues. CDR3 sequence: CASSEGALGTEAFF. The CDR3 nucleotides are TGTGCCAGCAGTGAGGGGGCGTTGGGCACTGAAGCTTTCTTT.

The chain employs TRBV30 and TRBJ1-2; D is perhaps TRBD1 (5 bases). CDR1 and CDR2 (germline): GTSNPN, SVGIG (reference sequence). The CDR3 totals 16 residues. The V and J ends lost 2 bases and 7 bases respectively, with 23 bases between them. The CDR3 is CAWSKFTLTGSGGYTF. Here the CDR3 DNA reads TGTGCCTGGAGTAAATTCACCCTAACAGGATCAGGTGGCTACACCTTC. Complete variable domain (other parts from reference TRBV30 and TRBJ1-2): SQTIHQWPATLVQPVGSPLSLECTVEGTSNPNLYWYRQAAGRGLQLLFYSVGIGQISSEVPQNLSASRPQDRQFILSSKKLLLSDSGFYLCAWSKFTLTGSGGYTFGSGTRLTVV.